The 13 T cell receptor beta chains below come from one sample, sequenced in a study of T cells in localized non-small cell lung cancer. Assay used: immunoSEQ multiplex PCR; TCRdb lists only in-frame clones, some missing. Of about 45,000 clones listed, roughly nine tenths are singletons. This sample comprised PBMCs, obtained before any cancer treatment. These receptors were taken from a woman aged 40-69 years with stage II lung adenocarcinoma.

The CDR3 protein is CASSASGSSYEQYF. The CDR3 region has the DNA TGTGCCAGCAGTGCTAGCGGGTCCTCCTACGAGCAGTACTTC. This chain links TRBV2 with TRBJ2-7; 8 bases are a match to TRBD2. Trimming took 4 bases from V and 0 from J; bases not matched to a gene: 2. CDR3 length equals 14 residues. From germline, CDR1 is SNHLY and CDR2 FYNNEI.

The chain uses TRBV18 and TRBJ1-1, with 7 positions matching TRBD1. In germline, CDR1 is KGHSH, CDR2 LQKENI. CDR3 length: 16 residues. Losses at the gene ends were 3 bases for V and 5 bases for J; bases not matched to a gene: 12. The CDR3 protein is CASSPERTGLGTEAFF. The CDR3 bases are TGTGCCAGCTCACCTGAACGGACAGGTCTGGGAACTGAAGCTTTCTTT.

This clone has more than one count but fewer than ten. V gene TRBV7-9 combines with J gene TRBJ1-1; D gene ambiguous. The CDR3 is made up of 11 amino acids. The germline V gene encodes CDR1 SEHNR and CDR2 FQNEAQ (reference sequence). With 3 bases removed from V and 1 base from J, the gap between germline ends came to 0 bases. CDR3 region: CASSLNTEAFF. The CDR3, as DNA: TGTGCCAGCAGCTTGAACACTGAAGCTTTCTTT.

CDR3 nucleotides: TGTGCCAGCAGCTTAACTCAGGGGGGACAGACCTTGAACACTGAAGCTTTCTTT. Its protein is CASSLTQGGQTLNTEAFF. The chain carries TRBV7-3 and TRBJ1-1, with 7 bases matching TRBD1. The CDR3 is made up of 18 amino acids. Germline CDR1 and CDR2: SGHTA and FQGTGA. The junction had 10 bases not matched to a gene; V was cut back by 0 bases and J by 0 bases.

The gene calls are TRBV6-1 and TRBJ2-3; D may be TRBD2 (6 bases). CDR1 is MNHNS and CDR2 is SASEGT in the germline V gene. The CDR3 spans 16 residues. V lost 0 bases, J lost 6 bases, and 16 bases lay in between. The CDR3 sequence: CASSEAGTRGVDTQYF. CDR3 bases: TGTGCCAGCAGTGAAGCCGGGACTCGGGGAGTGGATACGCAGTATTTT.

This rearrangement joins TRBV28 to TRBJ1-3, with a possible D match to TRBD1 (6 bases). Germline lookup yields CDR1 MDHEN and CDR2 SYDVKM. The CDR3 extends over 14 amino acids. Deletions cut 3 bases from V and 4 bases from J, with 10 bases between. DNA for the CDR3: TGTGCCAGCAGTTTCAGGGGTGGAGGAAACACCATATATTTT. Its protein is CASSFRGGGNTIYF.

The V call is TRBV6-5, the J call TRBJ1-1; possibly TRBD1 for D (5 bases). Germline V gives CDR1 MNHEY, CDR2 SVGAGI. The CDR3 spans 15 residues. V was cut by 2 bases and J by 3 bases, with 13 bases left in between. For the CDR3, the DNA is TGTGCCAGCAGTTACGGTGTCGGGGGGGACACTGAAGCTTTCTTT. This gives the protein CASSYGVGGDTEAFF.

The chain carries TRBV28 and TRBJ1-1; D ambiguous. Germline V gives CDR1 MDHEN, CDR2 SYDVKM. Deletions cut 6 bases from V and 7 bases from J, with 6 bases between. The CDR3 length is 10 residues. CDR3 protein: CASRDVEAFF. The CDR3 region has the DNA TGTGCCAGCAGGGACGTTGAAGCTTTCTTT.

CDR3 nucleotides: TGTGCCAGTAGTCCCTTCTGGACAGGGGGCGGAGGCTACACCTTC. Protein: CASSPFWTGGGGYTF. This chain uses TRBV19 with TRBJ1-2; the match to TRBD1 covers 11 bases. The germline V gene has CDR1 LNHDA and CDR2 SQIVND (reference sequence). Trimming removed 5 bases from V and 8 bases from J; junction bases left unmatched: 10. This CDR3 comprises 15 residues.

The chain has TRBV5-1 and TRBJ2-3; D not resolved. The CDR3 totals 15 residues. The V gene lost 0 bases and the J gene lost 2 bases, with 10 bases spanning the gap. The germline CDR1 and CDR2 sequences are SGHRS and YFSETQ. CDR3 DNA: TGCGCCAGCAGCTTGGACGGCCACCTCACAGATACGCAGTATTTT. It specifies CASSLDGHLTDTQYF.

The V and J genes are TRBV10-2 and TRBJ2-1; D not resolved. The germline gives CDR1 WSHSY, CDR2 SAAADI. CDR3 size: 14 residues. With 5 bases removed from V and 8 bases from J, the gap between germline ends came to 16 bases. CDR3 region: CASSIPALMDEQFF. CDR3 nucleotide sequence: TGCGCCAGCAGTATCCCGGCGTTGATGGATGAGCAGTTCTTC.

J is TRBJ1-5 and V is TRBV19, with a weak D call TRBD1 (6 bases). Germline V gene lookup returns CDR1 LNHDA and CDR2 SQIVND (reference sequence). V was shortened by 1 base and J by 1 base, with 17 bases between the two germline ends. The CDR3 spans 18 residues. CDR3 DNA sequence: TGTGCCAGTAGTATAGGGCAGGGGTTAGGGAAAAGCAATCAGCCCCAGCATTTT. It is translated as CASSIGQGLGKSNQPQHF.

This sequence joins TRBV5-1 and TRBJ2-5, with 7 bases fitting TRBD1. The length of the CDR3 is 13 residues. CDR1 and CDR2 from the germline V gene are SGHRS and YFSETQ. V shed 4 bases, J shed 2 bases, and the junction held 2 bases outside the gene matches. This CDR3 is CASSLGQQETQYF. In nucleotides, the CDR3 is TGCGCCAGCAGCCTGGGACAGCAAGAGACCCAGTACTTC.